Below, 17 T cell receptor beta chains from the same sample are listed, as sequenced in a study of blood T cell repertoires in COVID-19. The assay was immunoSEQ multiplex PCR, and TCRdb's table has in-frame clones only and misses some. The sample lists 150,000 to 250,000 clones, approximately 83% occurring once. The sequenced sample was PBMCs or T cells enriched from blood (not recorded which). These receptor sequences come from a man between 40 and 49 years old who had recovered from COVID-19.

The genes are TRBV29-1 and TRBJ2-7; weak D call: TRBD1 (6 bases). From germline, CDR1 is SQVTM and CDR2 ANQGSEA. The CDR3 has 15 residues. V lost 2 bases, J lost 3 bases, and 17 bases lay in between. As DNA, the CDR3 is TGCAGCGTTGAATGGGGGCGAAAGGAAAGCTACGAGCAGTACTTC. Amino acid sequence: CSVEWGRKESYEQYF.

This clone has a count of ten or more. This chain connects TRBV4-1 to TRBJ2-2; no firm D call. V lost 0 bases and J 4 bases, leaving 15 bases between the germline ends. There are 17 residues in the CDR3. Per the germline V gene, CDR1 is MGHRA and CDR2 is YSYEKL. In DNA form, the CDR3 reads TGCGCCAGCAGCCAAGAGATACCTATTTCATTCACCGGGGAGCTGTTTTTT. It is translated as CASSQEIPISFTGELFF.

This clone was found once. The rearrangement joins TRBV19 to TRBJ1-2, with D possibly TRBD1 on 5 matching bases. Trimming stripped 7 bases from V and 5 bases from J, with 20 bases between. Germline V gene sequence: CDR1 LNHDA, CDR2 SQIVND (reference sequence). The CDR3 sequence is 15 residues long. CDR3 bases: TGTGCCAGTACCGATATCGGGGGGGATGTATATGGCTACACCTTC. This codes for CASTDIGGDVYGYTF. Full variable domain (missing parts from reference TRBV19 and TRBJ1-2): DGGITQSPKYLFRKEGQNVTLSCEQNLNHDAMYWYRQDPGQGLRLIYYSQIVNDFQKGDIAEGYSVSREKKESFPLTVTSAQKNPTAFYLCASTDIGGDVYGYTFGSGTRLTVV.

This chain uses TRBV30 with TRBJ1-2; D is possibly TRBD1 (5 bases). This CDR3 is 13 amino acids long. CDR1 and CDR2 from the germline V gene are GTSNPN and SVGIG (reference sequence). Deletions cut 4 bases from V and 4 bases from J, with 13 bases between. DNA for the CDR3: TGTGCCTGGAACACCGACAGCCCCTATGGCTACACCTTC. This encodes CAWNTDSPYGYTF.

This chain uses TRBV7-8 with TRBJ2-7, with 10 bases aligning to TRBD1. The J segment lost 2 bases and the V segment lost 6 bases, leaving 7 bases of the junction unmatched. This CDR3 is built from 15 residues. Germline lookup yields CDR1 SGHVS and CDR2 FQNEAQ. The CDR3 protein is CASRPSTGGPYEQYF. CDR3 nucleotides: TGTGCCAGCAGACCGTCGACAGGGGGCCCCTACGAGCAGTACTTC.

The V and J genes are TRBV18 and TRBJ1-2; D gene ambiguous. Germline V gene lookup returns CDR1 KGHSH and CDR2 LQKENI. The CDR3 extends over 14 amino acids. V was shortened by 0 bases and J by 5 bases, with 10 bases between the two germline ends. The CDR3 loop reads CASSPPAAIYGYTF. CDR3 coding DNA: TGTGCCAGCTCACCACCGGCGGCGATTTATGGCTACACCTTC.

The chain links TRBV6-5 to TRBJ2-1; 9 nucleotides line up with TRBD2. The CDR3 loop spans 13 amino acids. In germline, CDR1 is MNHEY, CDR2 SVGAGI. V trimming: 8 bases; J trimming: 4 bases; junction bases outside the gene matches: 3. CDR3 loop: CASWAGGYNEQFF. CDR3 coding DNA: TGTGCCAGCTGGGCGGGGGGGTACAATGAGCAGTTCTTC.

The V gene is TRBV4-2, the J gene TRBJ2-1, with 10 positions matching TRBD2. The V segment lost 2 bases and the J segment 2 bases; nucleotides outside the gene matches: 3. CDR3 size: 16 residues. Germline CDR1 LGHNA, CDR2 YNFKEQ. The CDR3 loop is CASSQPSGGAYNEQFF. The CDR3 DNA reads as TGTGCCAGCAGCCAACCAAGCGGGGGGGCCTACAATGAGCAGTTCTTC.

This clone was counted a few times. This sequence joins TRBV28 and TRBJ1-2; 9 nucleotides match TRBD1. The CDR3 contains 15 residues. The V segment lost 5 bases and the J segment 3 bases; nucleotides outside the gene matches: 7. Germline V gene lookup returns CDR1 MDHEN and CDR2 SYDVKM. The CDR3 DNA reads TGTGCCAGCAGTACCTACGGACAGGGGTACTATGGCTACACCTTC. Its translation: CASSTYGQGYYGYTF.

Concerning this clone: At one boundary the junction diverges from the germline segment, which might be a read error. V usage is TRBV7-9 and J usage is TRBJ1-6; possible D gene TRBD1, 6 bases. The CDR3 covers 18 residues. Germline V lookup: CDR1 SEHNR, CDR2 FQNEAQ (reference sequence). CDR3 bases: TGTGCCAGCCGCTTAAGCCGCCGCGCGGGGGGCCTGAATTCACCCCTCCACTTT. Protein product: CASRLSRRAGGLNSPLHF.

A few counts support this clone. The chain is built from TRBV6-6 and TRBJ1-5; D unclear. CDR1 MNHNY and CDR2 SVGAGI come from the germline V gene (reference sequence). CDR3 length: 13 amino acids. Between the trimmed V and J ends, which lost 6 bases and 4 bases, there was a span of 10 bases. CDR3: CASSHTPNQPQHF. The CDR3, as DNA: TGTGCCAGCAGCCACACCCCAAATCAGCCCCAGCATTTT.

The V gene is TRBV3-1 (or the pseudogene TRBV3-2), the J gene TRBJ2-7; possibly TRBD1 for D (5 bases). Germline V CDR1 and CDR2: LGHDT, YNNKEL (reference sequence). V was cut by 4 bases and J by 6 bases, with 13 bases left in between. The CDR3 is 13 amino acids. CDR3 residues: CASSPGRVGEQYF. As DNA, the CDR3 is TGTGCCAGCAGCCCAGGCAGGGTCGGCGAGCAGTACTTC.

The chain joins TRBV27 to TRBJ1-2, with 7 bases lining up with TRBD1. J lost 5 bases, V lost 6 bases, and 9 bases had no gene match. Germline V gives CDR1 MNHEY, CDR2 SMNVEV (reference sequence). CDR3 size: 14 residues. In nucleotides, the CDR3 is TGTGCCAGCAGCTATAGAGGGGGACAGTATGGCTACACCTTC. It encodes CASSYRGGQYGYTF.

This chain connects TRBV29-1 to TRBJ1-5; 10 nucleotides agree with TRBD1. With V trimmed by 7 bases and J by 2 bases, 5 bases remained unmatched. CDR3 length: 14 amino acids. Germline V gene sequence: CDR1 SQVTM, CDR2 ANQGSEA. This CDR3 reads CSAVGTGGNQPQHF. DNA for the CDR3: TGCAGCGCCGTGGGGACAGGGGGCAATCAGCCCCAGCATTTT.

This sequence joins TRBV19 and TRBJ1-2, with D tentatively TRBD1 (6 bases). The CDR3 consists of 13 residues. Trimming pared 5 bases from V and 6 bases from J, leaving 13 bases between. Germline CDR1 and CDR2: LNHDA and SQIVND (reference sequence). The CDR3 is CASSPQGQDGYTF. CDR3 nucleotides: TGTGCCAGTAGTCCGCAGGGGCAAGATGGCTACACCTTC.

J is TRBJ1-2 and V is TRBV28; a weak D match, TRBD1 (6 bases). CDR3 length equals 12 residues. V was pared by 5 bases and J by 8 bases, with 12 bases between. The germline gives CDR1 MDHEN, CDR2 SYDVKM. In DNA form, the CDR3 reads TGTGCCAGCAGTAGCAGGGGTAGGGGCTACACCTTC. Amino acid sequence: CASSSRGRGYTF.

V is TRBV28 and J is TRBJ2-2; 9 bases are a match to TRBD1. Trimming cost V 5 bases and J 1 base; bases outside gene matches: 8. CDR3 length equals 17 residues. CDR1 is MDHEN and CDR2 is SYDVKM in the germline V gene. CDR3: CASSPLMGQGNTGELFF. CDR3 sequence (DNA): TGTGCCAGCAGTCCACTTATGGGACAGGGGAACACCGGGGAGCTGTTTTTT.